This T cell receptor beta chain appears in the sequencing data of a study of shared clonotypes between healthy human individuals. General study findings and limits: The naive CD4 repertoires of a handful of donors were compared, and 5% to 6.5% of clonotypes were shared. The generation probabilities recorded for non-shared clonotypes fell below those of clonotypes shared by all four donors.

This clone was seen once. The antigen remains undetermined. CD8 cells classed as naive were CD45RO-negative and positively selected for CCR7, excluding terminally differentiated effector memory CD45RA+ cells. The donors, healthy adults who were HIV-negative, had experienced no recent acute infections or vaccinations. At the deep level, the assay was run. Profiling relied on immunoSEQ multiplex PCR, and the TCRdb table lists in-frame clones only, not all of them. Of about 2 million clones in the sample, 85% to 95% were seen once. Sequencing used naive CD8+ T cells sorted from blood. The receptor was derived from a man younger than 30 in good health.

CDR3 coding DNA: TGTGCCAGCAGCTCTTGGACTAGCGGGAGGGTTGATACGCAGTATTTT. Protein sequence: CASSSWTSGRVDTQYF. This chain joins TRBV5-6 and TRBJ2-3; 15 bases fit TRBD2. This CDR3 contains 16 residues. The V segment lost 3 bases and the J segment 6 bases; nucleotides outside the gene matches: 5. CDR1 and CDR2 (germline): SGHDT, YYEEEE.